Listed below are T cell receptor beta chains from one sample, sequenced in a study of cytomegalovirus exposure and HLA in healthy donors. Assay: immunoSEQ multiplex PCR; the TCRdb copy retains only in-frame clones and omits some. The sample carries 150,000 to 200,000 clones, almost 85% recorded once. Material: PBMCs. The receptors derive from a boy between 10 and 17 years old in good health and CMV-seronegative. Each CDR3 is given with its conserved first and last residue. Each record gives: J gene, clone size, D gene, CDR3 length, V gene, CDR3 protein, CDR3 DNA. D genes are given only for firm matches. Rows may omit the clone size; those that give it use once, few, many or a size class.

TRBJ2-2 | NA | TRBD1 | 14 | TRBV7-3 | CASSLDRGTGELFF | TGTGCCAGCAGCTTGGACAGGGGTACCGGGGAGCTGTTTTTT
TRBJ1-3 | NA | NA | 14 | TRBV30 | CAFAGLSSGNTIYF | TGTGCCTTTGCGGGACTCAGCTCTGGAAACACCATATATTTT
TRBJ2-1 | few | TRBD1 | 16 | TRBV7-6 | CASSLWGQGIYNEQFF | TGTGCCAGCAGCTTATGGGGACAGGGGATCTACAATGAGCAGTTCTTC
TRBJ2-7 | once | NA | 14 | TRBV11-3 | CASSLEGADSEQYF | TGTGCCAGCAGCTTAGAGGGGGCTGACTCCGAGCAGTACTTC
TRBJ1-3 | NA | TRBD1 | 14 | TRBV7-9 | CASSQTGGGNTIYF | TGTGCCAGCAGCCAGACAGGGGGTGGAAACACCATATATTTT
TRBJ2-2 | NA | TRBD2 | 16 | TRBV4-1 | CASSQDVAGGTGELFF | TGCGCCAGCAGCCAAGATGTGGCGGGAGGAACGGGGGAGCTGTTTTTT
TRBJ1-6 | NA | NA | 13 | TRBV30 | CAWDTGLNSPLHF | TGTGCCTGGGATACAGGGCTGAATTCACCCCTCCACTTT
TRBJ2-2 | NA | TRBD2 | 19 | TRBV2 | CASRQTSGGTLANTGELFF | TGTGCCAGCAGGCAGACTAGCGGGGGTACCCTCGCGAACACCGGGGAGCTGTTTTTT
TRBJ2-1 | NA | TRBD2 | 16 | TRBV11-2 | CASSWTSGGFGNEQFF | TGTGCCAGCAGCTGGACTAGCGGGGGGTTTGGGAATGAGCAGTTCTTC
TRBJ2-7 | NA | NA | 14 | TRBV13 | CASSLFGGPYEQYF | TGTGCCAGCAGCTTATTCGGGGGGCCCTACGAGCAGTACTTC
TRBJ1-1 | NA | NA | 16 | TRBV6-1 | CASSEVHPPGSTEAFF | TGTGCCAGCAGTGAGGTCCATCCTCCGGGAAGCACTGAAGCTTTCTTT
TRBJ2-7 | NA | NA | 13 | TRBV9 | CASSVAGSNRQYF | TGTGCCAGCAGCGTAGCTGGTAGTAATAGGCAGTACTTC
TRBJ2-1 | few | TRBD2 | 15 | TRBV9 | CASSPNSGMSDEQFF | TGTGCCAGCAGCCCGAACAGCGGGATGAGCGATGAGCAGTTCTTC
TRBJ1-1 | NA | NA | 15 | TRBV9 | CASTVGTGMNTEAFF | TGTGCCAGCACCGTAGGTACAGGGATGAACACTGAAGCTTTCTTT
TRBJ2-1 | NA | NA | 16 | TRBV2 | CASSVRARRDKDEQFF | TGTGCCAGCAGTGTCCGCGCGCGAAGGGACAAGGATGAGCAGTTCTTC
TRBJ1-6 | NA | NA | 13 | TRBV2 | CASSAGNNSPLHF | TGTGCCAGCAGCGCAGGGAATAATTCACCCCTCCACTTT
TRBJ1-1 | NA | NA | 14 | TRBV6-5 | CASSPDIMNTEAFF | TGTGCCAGCAGCCCGGACATAATGAACACTGAAGCTTTCTTT
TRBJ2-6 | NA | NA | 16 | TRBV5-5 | CASSQRSWAGANVLTF | TGTGCCAGCAGCCAGAGGTCGTGGGCTGGGGCCAACGTCCTGACTTTC
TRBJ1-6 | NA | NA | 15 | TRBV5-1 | CASSPGGGQESPLHF | TGCGCCAGCAGCCCCGGGGGGGGCCAGGAGTCACCCCTCCACTTT
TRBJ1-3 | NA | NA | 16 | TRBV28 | CASSRESTYSGNTIYF | TGTGCCAGCAGCCGCGAATCTACTTACTCTGGAAACACCATATATTTT
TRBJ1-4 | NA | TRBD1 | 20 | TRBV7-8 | CASSNKPGQSSFATNEKLFF | TGTGCCAGCAGCAATAAACCGGGACAGAGTTCCTTTGCAACTAATGAAAAACTGTTTTTT
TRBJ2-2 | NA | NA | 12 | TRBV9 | CASSLGRGELFF | TGTGCCAGCAGCTTGGGGAGGGGGGAGCTGTTTTTT
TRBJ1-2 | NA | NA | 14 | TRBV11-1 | CASSLRGPNYGYTF | TGTGCCAGCAGCTTAAGAGGTCCAAACTATGGCTACACCTTC
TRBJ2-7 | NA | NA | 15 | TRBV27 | CASSFGGGVFLRQYF | TGTGCCAGCAGTTTCGGAGGGGGCGTCTTTTTGCGGCAGTACTTC
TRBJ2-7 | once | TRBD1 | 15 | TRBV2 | CASRERTGTGYEQYF | TGTGCCAGCAGGGAAAGGACAGGGACGGGCTACGAGCAGTACTTC